This passage covers 15 T cell receptor beta chains from one sample sequenced in a study of radiotherapy plus CTLA-4 blockade in lung cancer. Clones were sequenced by immunoSEQ multiplex PCR, and TCRdb holds only the in-frame ones, with some missing. The data hold approximately 80,000 clones, with just under 75% observed a single time. The sequencing used peripheral blood, collected from a patient treated with radiotherapy plus ipilimumab. These receptors all stem from a human donor with non-small cell lung cancer whose response to radiotherapy plus ipilimumab could not be evaluated.

The J gene is TRBJ2-3, the V gene TRBV5-1; D possibly corresponds to TRBD1 (6 bases). Germline V gives CDR1 SGHRS, CDR2 YFSETQ. With 3 bases removed from V and 2 bases from J, the gap between germline ends came to 16 bases. CDR3 length: 16 amino acids. The CDR3 region has the DNA TGCGCCAGCAGCTCTCTTACTTCAGGGGTCACAGATACGCAGTATTTT. This codes for CASSSLTSGVTDTQYF.

The rearrangement links TRBV5-6 to TRBJ2-5; D gene uncertain. Trimming stripped 4 bases from V and 4 bases from J, with 8 bases between. The CDR3 spans 12 residues. In germline, CDR1 is SGHDT, CDR2 YYEEEE. The CDR3 is CASSQSVETQYF. CDR3 bases: TGTGCCAGCAGCCAGAGCGTAGAGACCCAGTACTTC.

The CDR3 sequence: CASSLDGPTSYTF. CDR3 sequence (DNA): TGTGCCAGCAGCTTAGATGGGCCCACGAGCTACACCTTC. The gene calls are TRBV11-3 and TRBJ1-2; no reliable D call. The CDR3 extends over 13 amino acids. Between the trimmed V and J ends, which lost 0 bases and 9 bases, there was a span of 11 bases. Germline lookup yields CDR1 SGHNT and CDR2 YENEEA.

The CDR3 spells CASSLVRGRPSFDGYTF. As DNA, the CDR3 is TGTGCCAGCAGCTTAGTTAGGGGCAGGCCCAGTTTCGATGGCTACACCTTC. This chain joins TRBV11-2 and TRBJ1-2; possibly TRBD1 for D (5 bases). Germline assignment: CDR1 SGHAT and CDR2 FQNNGV. V gave up 1 base and J gave up 6 bases, with 21 bases separating them. This CDR3 region has 17 residues.

The table lists this clone with a few counts. The chain combines TRBV30 with TRBJ1-6; D uncertain. The V end lost 6 bases, the J end lost 0 bases, and 9 bases lay between the germline ends. Germline lookup yields CDR1 GTSNPN and CDR2 SVGIG (reference sequence). CDR3 length equals 14 residues. The CDR3 here is CACSRSSYNSPLHF. The CDR3, as DNA: TGTGCCTGTTCGAGGAGCTCCTATAATTCACCCCTCCACTTT.

The rearrangement uses TRBV29-1 and TRBJ1-1; 8 positions agree with TRBD1. CDR1 and CDR2 (germline): SQVTM, ANQGSEA. This CDR3 is 12 amino acids long. J lost 5 bases, V lost 7 bases, and 6 bases had no gene match. The CDR3 loop is CSARTGRTEAFF. The CDR3 nucleotides are TGCAGCGCCCGGACAGGGAGGACTGAAGCTTTCTTT.

This clone came up a few times. This rearrangement joins TRBV28 to TRBJ2-7; 12 bases match TRBD2. V was clipped by 3 bases and J by 4 bases; unmatched bases: 4. This CDR3 is built from 15 residues. Germline V lookup: CDR1 MDHEN, CDR2 SYDVKM. As DNA, the CDR3 is TGTGCCAGCAGTTTCCCTAGCGGGGGGGCTTACGAGCAGTACTTC. This sequence encodes CASSFPSGGAYEQYF.

The chain combines TRBV7-3 with TRBJ2-2, with TRBD1 matching over 10 bases. The CDR3 spans 17 residues. CDR1 and CDR2 (germline): SGHTA, FQGTGA. The trim removed 5 bases at V and 6 bases at J, leaving 12 bases unmatched. CDR3 coding DNA: TGTGCCAGCAGCCCGACCGGGACAGGGGCCTTCCCCGGGGAGCTGTTTTTT. It specifies CASSPTGTGAFPGELFF.

The genes are TRBV19 and TRBJ1-5; D is uncertain. Looked up from germline, CDR1 is LNHDA and CDR2 is SQIVND (reference sequence). Trimming removed 2 bases from V and 7 bases from J, with 9 bases in between. The CDR3 length is 13 residues. As DNA, the CDR3 is TGTGCCAGTAGTATACAGTTCGGGCAGCCCCAGCATTTT. Residues: CASSIQFGQPQHF.

The V and J genes are TRBV27 and TRBJ2-5, with D perhaps TRBD1 (6 bases). The J call may be in error: the DNA end matches TRBJ2-7 better. Germline-derived CDR1 and CDR2 are MNHEY and SMNVEV (reference sequence). This CDR3 contains 13 residues. The CDR3 DNA follows: TGTGCCAGCAGTTTGGTTGGACAGTACGAGCAGTACTTC. As protein: CASSLVGQYEQYF.

There are a few counts of this clone. This sequence joins TRBV28 and TRBJ1-6, with D hard to call. V shed 3 bases and J shed 8 bases, with 14 bases lying between them. Germline-derived CDR1 and CDR2 are MDHEN and SYDVKM. CDR3 size: 15 residues. The CDR3 DNA follows: TGTGCCAGCAGTTTTTTAAGCCCCCCCGATTCACCCCTCCACTTT. It specifies CASSFLSPPDSPLHF. The whole variable domain, remainder taken from reference TRBV28 and TRBJ1-6, is DVKVTQSSRYLVKRTGEKVFLECVQDMDHENMFWYRQDPGLGLRLIYFSYDVKMKEKGDIPEGYSVSREKKERFSLILESASTNQTSMYLCASSFLSPPDSPLHFGNGTRLTVT.

V is TRBV10-3 and J is TRBJ1-1, with 8 bases matching TRBD1. Germline V gives CDR1 ENHRY, CDR2 SYGVKD. The CDR3 has 13 amino acids. V shed 4 bases, J shed 4 bases, and the junction held 2 bases outside the gene matches. CDR3 protein: CAISGDRGTEAFF. In DNA form, the CDR3 reads TGTGCCATCAGTGGAGACAGGGGCACTGAAGCTTTCTTT.

V usage is TRBV25-1 and J usage is TRBJ2-7; D possibly corresponds to TRBD2 (5 bases). The germline gives CDR1 MGHDK, CDR2 SYGVNS. The CDR3 spans 14 residues. Trimming cost V 1 base and J 7 bases, with 14 bases left between them. The CDR3 spells CASSESIGEGEQYF. CDR3 in DNA: TGTGCCAGCAGTGAATCCATAGGAGAGGGAGAGCAGTACTTC.

The chain couples TRBV14 to TRBJ1-3; weak D call: TRBD1 (6 bases). V was trimmed by 4 bases and J by 4 bases, leaving 14 bases between them. Germline values: CDR1 SGHDN, CDR2 FVKESK. CDR3 length equals 15 residues. The DNA of the CDR3 is TGTGCCAGCAGCCCTATCACAGGGTCGGGAAACACCATATATTTT. Protein sequence: CASSPITGSGNTIYF.

The V and J genes are TRBV5-4 and TRBJ2-7, with D tentatively TRBD2 (6 bases). This CDR3 is 16 amino acids long. Trimming shortened V by 3 bases and J by 3 bases, and 19 bases separated the two germline ends. CDR1 is SGHNT and CDR2 is YYREEE in the germline V gene (reference sequence). CDR3 sequence: CASSSRRMDYHYEQYF. The CDR3 DNA reads as TGTGCCAGCAGCTCGAGGCGGATGGACTACCACTACGAGCAGTACTTC.